This T cell receptor (beta chain) stems from a study of blood T cells in healthy people across ages. This clonotype was observed many times. Donation came from healthy Caucasian individuals in Russia who were aged roughly 6 to 95. Per individual sample, total RNA of at least 6 micrograms was extracted. The authors ran a second PCR of about 6 to 11 cycles using a sample-barcoded 5' primer and a J-beta primer mix. The yield of each sample was at least 2.5 million CDR3-containing paired-end reads. One entry per CDR3 protein results from TCRdb running MiXCR on the 5' RACE reads. The table includes about 670,000 distinct CDR3 sequences, roughly 43% detected once. The CDR3 is made up of 15 amino acids. The germline CDR1 and CDR2 sequences are DFQATT and SNEGSKA (reference sequence). V dropped 0 bases and J dropped 5; count of bases not matched to a gene: 7.

This TCR derives from a man at least 80 years old in good health. Sequencing was carried out using blood. J is TRBJ2-3 and V is TRBV20-1; 8 nucleotides line up with TRBD2. CDR3 sequence: CSARDGAGGVDTQYF. The DNA of the CDR3 is TGCAGTGCTAGAGATGGCGCGGGGGGTGTAGATACGCAGTATTTT.